These T cell receptor beta chains were read from a single sample in a study of CD8+ T cells in alopecia areata. Only in-frame clones appear in the TCRdb table, and some are missing; sequencing was by immunoSEQ multiplex PCR. Among 120,000 or so clones listed, under 65% were seen once. The source was CD4+ T cells sorted from blood, collected at week 4, from a patient treated with tofacitinib. The receptors shown here come from a human donor with alopecia areata. CDR3s include the opening cysteine and the closing phenylalanine or tryptophan. Each record gives: V gene, D gene, J gene, clone size, CDR3 DNA, CDR3 protein. A D gene is named only where the DNA matches it firmly. Clone sizes are given selectively: once, few, many, or a class where the clone is expanded.

TRBV7-2,-,TRBJ2-3,few,TGTGCCAGCAGCTTTAGGGCTAGCACAGATACGCAGTATTTT,CASSFRASTDTQYF
TRBV4-3,-,TRBJ1-2,-,TGCGCCAGCAGCCAAGACGTGGAGATTTCCTATGGCTACACCTTC,CASSQDVEISYGYTF
TRBV29-1,-,TRBJ2-7,-,TGCAGCGTCGCGGACGGCACCTACGAGCAGTACTTC,CSVADGTYEQYF
TRBV30,TRBD1,TRBJ2-4,-,TGTGCCTGGAGTGTACAAGGGGGCCGGTACATTCAGTACTTC,CAWSVQGGRYIQYF
TRBV4-3,TRBD1,TRBJ2-3,-,TGCGCCAGCAGCCAGACGGGACAGGGGATTGGAGATACGCAGTATTTT,CASSQTGQGIGDTQYF
TRBV29-1,-,TRBJ2-5,-,TGCAGCGTTGAGCTGGTCCACCAAGAGACCCAGTACTTC,CSVELVHQETQYF
TRBV5-1,TRBD1,TRBJ2-1,once,TGCGCCAGCAGGAGACAGGGACACAATGAGCAGTTCTTC,CASRRQGHNEQFF
TRBV27,-,TRBJ1-5,-,TGTGCCAGCAGTGAGATGGCAGGGGCAAGCAATCAGCCCCAGCATTTT,CASSEMAGASNQPQHF
TRBV9,-,TRBJ1-4,-,TGTGCCAGCAGCCTCGCCGGGGCAACTAATGAAAAACTGTTTTTT,CASSLAGATNEKLFF
TRBV5-1,TRBD1,TRBJ2-2,-,TGCGCCAGCTCTTGGAGGCCTTCGGGACAGGGCGTTTCCGGGGAGCTGTTTTTT,CASSWRPSGQGVSGELFF
TRBV5-1,TRBD1,TRBJ1-5,-,TGCGCCAGCAGCCCAGGGACAGGGGATTCGAATCAGCCCCAGCATTTT,CASSPGTGDSNQPQHF
TRBV9,TRBD2,TRBJ2-1,few,TGTGCCAGCAGCGCGGGACTAGGAATAATTGTGAACTCCTACAATGAGCAGTTCTTC,CASSAGLGIIVNSYNEQFF
TRBV27,TRBD2,TRBJ2-3,-,TGTGCCAGCAGGCTAGCGGCCCGCACAGATACGCAGTATTTT,CASRLAARTDTQYF
TRBV5-1,TRBD1,TRBJ2-2,-,TGCGCCAGCAGCCGGACAGGGGACACCGGGGAGCTGTTTTTT,CASSRTGDTGELFF
TRBV4-1,-,TRBJ1-6,-,TGCGCCAGCAGCCAGGCCTCGACAGCTAATTCACCCCTCCACTTT,CASSQASTANSPLHF
TRBV4-1,TRBD1,TRBJ1-3,once,TGCGCCAGCAGCCTCGACAGGGTGGCAGGAAACACCATATATTTT,CASSLDRVAGNTIYF
TRBV7-2,TRBD1,TRBJ2-1,-,TGTGCCAGCAGCCCATCCCGGGACAGGGAGCAGTTCTTC,CASSPSRDREQFF
TRBV7-2,-,TRBJ1-5,few,TGTGCCAGCAGCTTAGATCCAAACAATCAGCCCCAGCATTTT,CASSLDPNNQPQHF
TRBV6-5,TRBD1,TRBJ2-2,-,TGTGCCAGCAGTACAGGGACAGGGCTTTCAGGGGAGCTGTTTTTT,CASSTGTGLSGELFF
TRBV7-9,TRBD1,TRBJ1-2,-,TGTGCCAGCAGCCTGGTCGCAGGGGGGGCGAATGGCTACACCTTC,CASSLVAGGANGYTF
TRBV10-3,-,TRBJ2-3,-,TGTGCCATCAGTGCAGAATCCACAGATACGCAGTATTTT,CAISAESTDTQYF
TRBV29-1,-,TRBJ2-7,few,TGCAGCGTTGTTTTTCCGTGGGGGGCAACCTACGAGCAGTACTTC,CSVVFPWGATYEQYF
TRBV7-2,TRBD1,TRBJ1-1,-,TGTGCCAGCAGCTTACCCCCCCCAGGGGGCCTGAACACTGAAGCTTTCTTT,CASSLPPPGGLNTEAFF
TRBV9,-,TRBJ2-5,-,TGTGCCAGCAGCGCCGGGGCCAGCGGGCAAGAGACCCAGTACTTC,CASSAGASGQETQYF
TRBV27,TRBD1,TRBJ2-7,once,TGTGCCAGCAGTTCCTACAGGGGGCGAGACGAGCAGTACTTC,CASSSYRGRDEQYF
TRBV23-1,-,TRBJ2-7,-,TGCGCCAGCAGTCAACCCGAGACAGCCCGGCGGTCCGAGCAGTACTTC,CASSQPETARRSEQYF
TRBV30,-,TRBJ2-3,-,TGCGCCTGGAGCGGAGGGGCAGATACGCAGTATTTT,CAWSGGADTQYF
TRBV5-1,-,TRBJ2-3,-,TGCGCCAGCAGCTTGGGCGAGAGCACAGATACGCAGTATTTT,CASSLGESTDTQYF
TRBV14,-,TRBJ2-2,-,TGTGCCAGCAGCCAAGATCCGAGGGCGAACACCGGGGAGCTGTTTTTT,CASSQDPRANTGELFF
TRBV7-9,-,TRBJ1-4,few,TGTGCCAGCACCTTACAGAAACGTGAAAAACTGTTTTTT,CASTLQKREKLFF
TRBV5-6,-,TRBJ1-3,-,TGTGCCAGCTCCAGGAGTGGAAACACCATATATTTT,CASSRSGNTIYF
TRBV28,-,TRBJ1-5,once,TGTGCCAGCCGCCTGGGAGGACGTCTTAGCAATCAGCCCCAGCATTTT,CASRLGGRLSNQPQHF
TRBV29-1,TRBD2,TRBJ2-1,-,TGCAGCGTTGGAGAGGGGAGGGGTGAGCAGTTCTTC,CSVGEGRGEQFF
TRBV6-1,TRBD2,TRBJ2-7,-,TGTGCCAGCAGCCGACTAGCGGGAGGCCCCGAGCAGTACTTC,CASSRLAGGPEQYF
TRBV19,-,TRBJ2-7,-,TGTGCCAGTAGCCTCATCCTCAACTCCTACGAGCAGTACTTC,CASSLILNSYEQYF
TRBV30,TRBD1,TRBJ2-1,-,TGTGCCTGGGCAACTTCCCGGACAGGGAGTCCCCTCCATGAGCAGTTCTTC,CAWATSRTGSPLHEQFF
TRBV30,TRBD2,TRBJ2-1,-,TGTGCCTGGAGTGGCCTAGCGGGGTTCAATGAGCAGTTCTTC,CAWSGLAGFNEQFF
TRBV4-3,-,TRBJ2-3,few,TGCGCCAGCAGCCAAGATCGAGGTGATACGCAGTATTTT,CASSQDRGDTQYF
TRBV6-6,-,TRBJ1-1,-,TGTGCCAGCAGTACCTCGGGTCACACTGAAGCTTTCTTT,CASSTSGHTEAFF
TRBV10-3,TRBD2,TRBJ2-1,few,TGTGCCATCTACGACGGGACTAGCGGTAATGAGCAGTTCTTC,CAIYDGTSGNEQFF
TRBV7-9,-,TRBJ2-6,-,TGTGCCAGCAGCTTTGGAGAGTCTGGGGCCAACGTCCTGACTTTC,CASSFGESGANVLTF
TRBV27,-,TRBJ2-3,-,TGTGCCAGCAGTTTAACGGGAGCAGATACGCAGTATTTT,CASSLTGADTQYF
TRBV6-5,TRBD1,TRBJ2-7,-,TGTGCCAGCAGTTACTCCGCGGGACAGGGCTACGAGCAGTACTTC,CASSYSAGQGYEQYF
TRBV30,TRBD1,TRBJ2-7,-,TGTGCCTGGATGAAAACCGGGACAGGACTATACGAGCAGTACTTC,CAWMKTGTGLYEQYF
TRBV29-1,-,TRBJ1-1,few,TGCAGCGTTGCTACGGAGGGGCGAGCTTTCTTT,CSVATEGRAFF
TRBV4-2,-,TRBJ1-2,few,TGTGCCAGCAGCCGCCGCCGGGACGACTATGGCTACACCTTC,CASSRRRDDYGYTF
TRBV30,-,TRBJ1-1,-,TGTGCCTGGAGGGAGAAGGGGAAGGGGTTTACTGAAGCTTTCTTT,CAWREKGKGFTEAFF
TRBV5-1,-,TRBJ2-5,-,TGCGCCAGCAGCTTGGAGGTTCGGGGGCGGGAGACCCAGTACTTC,CASSLEVRGRETQYF
TRBV5-6,-,TRBJ1-1,-,TGTGCCAGCAGCTTTGGCAGGGTGGGGACTGAAGCTTTCTTT,CASSFGRVGTEAFF
TRBV30,-,TRBJ1-5,-,TGTGCCTGGAAGTCTACTACCCCGAATCAGCCCCAGCATTTT,CAWKSTTPNQPQHF